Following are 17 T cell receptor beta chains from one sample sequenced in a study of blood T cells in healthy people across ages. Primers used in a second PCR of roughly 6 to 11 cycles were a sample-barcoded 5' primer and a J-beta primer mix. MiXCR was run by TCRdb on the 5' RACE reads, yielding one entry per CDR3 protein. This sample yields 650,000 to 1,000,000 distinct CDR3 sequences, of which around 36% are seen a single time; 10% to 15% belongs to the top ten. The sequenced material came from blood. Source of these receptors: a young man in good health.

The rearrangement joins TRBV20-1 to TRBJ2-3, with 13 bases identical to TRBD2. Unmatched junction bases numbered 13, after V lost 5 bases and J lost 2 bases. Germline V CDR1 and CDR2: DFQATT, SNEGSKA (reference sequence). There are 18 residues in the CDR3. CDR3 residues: CSAPTISTSGGTTDTQYF. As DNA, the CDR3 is TGCAGTGCTCCTACAATCTCGACTAGCGGGGGGACCACAGATACGCAGTATTTT.

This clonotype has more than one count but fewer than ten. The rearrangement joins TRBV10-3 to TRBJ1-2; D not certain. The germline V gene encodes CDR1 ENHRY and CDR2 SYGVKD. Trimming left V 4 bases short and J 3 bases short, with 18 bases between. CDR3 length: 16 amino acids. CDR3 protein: CAISVDPGALHYGYTF. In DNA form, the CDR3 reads TGTGCCATCAGTGTAGATCCCGGAGCCCTTCACTATGGCTACACCTTC.

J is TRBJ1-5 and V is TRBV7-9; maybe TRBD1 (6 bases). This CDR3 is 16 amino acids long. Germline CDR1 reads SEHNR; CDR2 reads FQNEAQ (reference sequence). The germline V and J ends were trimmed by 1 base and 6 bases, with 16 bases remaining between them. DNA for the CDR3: TGTGCCAGCAGCTTAGGGCCAGGGGCTGCTGGTCAGCCCCAGCATTTT. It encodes CASSLGPGAAGQPQHF.

CDR3 protein: CASSQAGDREAFF. DNA of the CDR3: TGCGCCAGCAGCCAAGCGGGGGACAGAGAAGCTTTCTTT. V gene TRBV4-3 combines with J gene TRBJ1-1; 7 nucleotides match TRBD1. V lost 1 base and J lost 8; bases outside the gene matches: 4. Germline V gives CDR1 LGHNA, CDR2 YSLEER. CDR3 length: 13 residues.

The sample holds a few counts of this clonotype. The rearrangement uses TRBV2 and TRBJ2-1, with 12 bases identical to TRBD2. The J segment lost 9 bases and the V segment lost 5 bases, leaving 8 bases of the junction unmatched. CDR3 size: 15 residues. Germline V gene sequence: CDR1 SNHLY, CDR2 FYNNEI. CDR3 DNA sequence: TGTGCCAGCAGTCCGACTAGCGGGGGTAGAGGTGAGCAGTTCTTC. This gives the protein CASSPTSGGRGEQFF.

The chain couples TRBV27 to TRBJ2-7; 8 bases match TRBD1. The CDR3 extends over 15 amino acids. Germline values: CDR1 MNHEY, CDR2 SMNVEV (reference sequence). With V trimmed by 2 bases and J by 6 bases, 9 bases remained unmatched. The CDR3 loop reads CASSLDHRGAGEQYF. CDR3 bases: TGTGCCAGCAGTTTAGATCACAGGGGGGCTGGCGAGCAGTACTTC.

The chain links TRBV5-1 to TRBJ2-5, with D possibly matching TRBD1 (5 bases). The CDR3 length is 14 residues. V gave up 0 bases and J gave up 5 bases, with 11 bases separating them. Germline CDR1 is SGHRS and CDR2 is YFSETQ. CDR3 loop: CASSLEQVDETQYF. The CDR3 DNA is TGCGCCAGCAGCTTGGAACAGGTAGACGAGACCCAGTACTTC.

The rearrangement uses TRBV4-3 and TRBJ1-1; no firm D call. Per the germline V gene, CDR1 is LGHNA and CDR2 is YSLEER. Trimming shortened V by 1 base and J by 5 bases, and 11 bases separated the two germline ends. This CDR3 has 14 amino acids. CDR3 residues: CASSQGRGLTEAFF. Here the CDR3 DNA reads TGCGCCAGCAGCCAAGGGCGGGGATTGACTGAAGCTTTCTTT.

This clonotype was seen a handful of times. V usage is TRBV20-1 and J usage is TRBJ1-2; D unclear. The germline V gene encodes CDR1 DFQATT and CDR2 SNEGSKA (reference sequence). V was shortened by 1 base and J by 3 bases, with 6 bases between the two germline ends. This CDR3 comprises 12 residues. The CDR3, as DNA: TGCAGTGCTAGAGGTAGTCACTATGGCTACACCTTC. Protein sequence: CSARGSHYGYTF.

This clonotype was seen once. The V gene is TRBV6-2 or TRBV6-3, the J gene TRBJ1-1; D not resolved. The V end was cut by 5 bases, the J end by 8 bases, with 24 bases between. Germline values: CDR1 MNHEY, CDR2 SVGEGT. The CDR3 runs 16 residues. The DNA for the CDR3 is TGTGCCAGCAGTCGCAGAGAAGAGGGCCCACTTAGAGAAGCTTTCTTT. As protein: CASSRREEGPLREAFF.

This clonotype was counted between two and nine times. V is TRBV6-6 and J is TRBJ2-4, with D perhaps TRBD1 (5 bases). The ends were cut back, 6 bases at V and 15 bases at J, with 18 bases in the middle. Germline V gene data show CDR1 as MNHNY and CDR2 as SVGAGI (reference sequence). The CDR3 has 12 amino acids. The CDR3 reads CASRVRSTVWYF. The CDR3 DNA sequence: TGTGCCAGCAGGGTAAGATCGACAGTTTGGTACTTC.

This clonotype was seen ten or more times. The CDR3 here is CASSESRRSLHF. CDR3 nucleotide sequence: TGTGCCAGCAGTGAATCGCGAAGGTCCCTCCACTTT. J is TRBJ1-6 and V is TRBV2; no firm D call. The germline V gene encodes CDR1 SNHLY and CDR2 FYNNEI. Trimming took off 2 bases at V and 14 bases at J, with 10 bases between the two ends. This CDR3 spans 12 amino acids.

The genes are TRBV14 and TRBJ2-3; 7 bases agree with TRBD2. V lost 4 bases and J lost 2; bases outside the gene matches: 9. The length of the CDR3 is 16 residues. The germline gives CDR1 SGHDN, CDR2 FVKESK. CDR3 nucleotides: TGTGCCAGCAGCCTCAACCGCGGGGGACCCACAGATACGCAGTATTTT. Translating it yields CASSLNRGGPTDTQYF.

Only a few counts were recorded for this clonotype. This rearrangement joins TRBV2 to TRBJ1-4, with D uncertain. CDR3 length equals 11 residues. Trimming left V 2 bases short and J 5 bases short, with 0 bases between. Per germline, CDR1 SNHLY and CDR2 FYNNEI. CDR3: CASSENEKLFF. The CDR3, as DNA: TGTGCCAGCAGTGAAAATGAAAAACTGTTTTTT. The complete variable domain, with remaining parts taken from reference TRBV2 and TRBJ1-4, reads EPEVTQTPSHQVTQMGQEVILRCVPISNHLYFYWYRQILGQKVEFLVSFYNNEISEKSEIFDDQFSVERPDGSNFTLKIRSTKLEDSAMYFCASSENEKLFFGSGTQLSVL.

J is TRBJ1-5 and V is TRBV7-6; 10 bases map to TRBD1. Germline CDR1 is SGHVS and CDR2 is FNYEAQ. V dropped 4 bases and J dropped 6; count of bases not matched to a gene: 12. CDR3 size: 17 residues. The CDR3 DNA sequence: TGTGCCAGCAGCTCCTTACCGGGCGACAGGGGGCTTCAGCCCCAGCATTTT. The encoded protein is CASSSLPGDRGLQPQHF.

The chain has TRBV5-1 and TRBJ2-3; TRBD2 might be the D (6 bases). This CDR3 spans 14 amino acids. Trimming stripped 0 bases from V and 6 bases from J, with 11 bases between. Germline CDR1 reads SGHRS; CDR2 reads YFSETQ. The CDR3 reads CASSLEGGQDTQYF. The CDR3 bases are TGCGCCAGCAGCTTGGAGGGAGGCCAGGATACGCAGTATTTT.

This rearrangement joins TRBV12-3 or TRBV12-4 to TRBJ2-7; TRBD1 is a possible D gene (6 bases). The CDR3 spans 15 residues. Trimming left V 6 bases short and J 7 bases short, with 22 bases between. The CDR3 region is CASRSGTTFYNEQYF. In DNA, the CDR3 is TGTGCCAGCAGGTCGGGGACAACCTTTTACAATGAGCAGTACTTC.